This T cell receptor (beta chain) is from a study of T cell responses to AZD1222 COVID-19 vaccine. The CDR3 is 15 amino acids. Germline CDR1 is SNHLY and CDR2 is FYNNEI. Trimming removed 3 bases from V and 1 base from J, with 12 bases in between. Assay: immunoSEQ multiplex PCR; the TCRdb copy retains only in-frame clones and omits some. The table lists some 160,000 clones, 85% to 95% of them singletons. In the case of this clone: Its specificity is unknown.

Notes on the study in general: The study found vaccine-associated CD4 TCRs spanning spike, dominant at 160-218 and 743-854. Clonal diversity was possibly underestimated; the donors were predominantly white British and more often female. After the peak T cell response, and only then, were repertoires sampled. Spike-specific TCR breadth and depth grew following two AZD1222 doses.

This chain connects TRBV2 to TRBJ1-1; D unresolved. The receptor comes from an adult in good health. The specimen comprised peripheral blood, sampled on day 0 of AZD1222 vaccination. The DNA for the CDR3 is TGTGCCAGCAGTGACGGTCTATCATCGAACACTGAAGCTTTCTTT. Its translation: CASSDGLSSNTEAFF.